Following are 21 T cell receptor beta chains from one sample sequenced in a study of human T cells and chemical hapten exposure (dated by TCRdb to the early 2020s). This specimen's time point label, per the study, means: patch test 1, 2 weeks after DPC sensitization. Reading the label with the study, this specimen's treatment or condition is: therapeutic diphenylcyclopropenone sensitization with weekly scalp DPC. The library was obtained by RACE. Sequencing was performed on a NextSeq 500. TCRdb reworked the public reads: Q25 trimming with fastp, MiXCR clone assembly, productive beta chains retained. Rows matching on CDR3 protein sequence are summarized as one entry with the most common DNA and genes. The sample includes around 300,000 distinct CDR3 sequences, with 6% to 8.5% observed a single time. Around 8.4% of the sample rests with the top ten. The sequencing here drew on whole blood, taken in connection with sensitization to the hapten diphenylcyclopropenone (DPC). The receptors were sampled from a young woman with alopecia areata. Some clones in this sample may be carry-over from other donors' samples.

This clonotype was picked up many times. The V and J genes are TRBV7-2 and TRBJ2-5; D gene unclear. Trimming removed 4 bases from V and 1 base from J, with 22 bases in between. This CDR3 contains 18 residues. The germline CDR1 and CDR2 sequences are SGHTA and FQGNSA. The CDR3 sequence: CASSSTMRARRPQETQYF. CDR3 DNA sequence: TGTGCCAGCAGCTCAACGATGCGAGCCAGGCGTCCCCAAGAGACCCAGTACTTC.

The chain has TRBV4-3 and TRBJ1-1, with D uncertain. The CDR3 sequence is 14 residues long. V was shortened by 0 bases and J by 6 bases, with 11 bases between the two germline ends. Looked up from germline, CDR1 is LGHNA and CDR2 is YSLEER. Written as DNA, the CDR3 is TGCGCCAGCAGCCAAGATTTTCGGAGGGCTGAAGCTTTCTTT. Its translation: CASSQDFRRAEAFF.

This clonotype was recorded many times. CDR3 bases: TGTGCCAGCAGTACCCCCCTAGCAAGAACCGGGGAGCTGTTTTTT. Its translation is CASSTPLARTGELFF. The genes are TRBV25-1 and TRBJ2-2; TRBD2 is a possible D gene (5 bases). Trimming left V 5 bases short and J 5 bases short, with 15 bases between. The germline V gene has CDR1 MGHDK and CDR2 SYGVNS. The length of the CDR3 is 15 residues.

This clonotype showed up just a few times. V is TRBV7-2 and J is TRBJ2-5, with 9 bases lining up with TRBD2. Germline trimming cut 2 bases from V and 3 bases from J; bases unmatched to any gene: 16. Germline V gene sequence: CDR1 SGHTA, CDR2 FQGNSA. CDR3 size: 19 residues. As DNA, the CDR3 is TGTGCCAGCAGCTTACCCCAGCGGGGGGCCCTCACCCCAAAAGAGACCCAGTACTTC. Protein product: CASSLPQRGALTPKETQYF.

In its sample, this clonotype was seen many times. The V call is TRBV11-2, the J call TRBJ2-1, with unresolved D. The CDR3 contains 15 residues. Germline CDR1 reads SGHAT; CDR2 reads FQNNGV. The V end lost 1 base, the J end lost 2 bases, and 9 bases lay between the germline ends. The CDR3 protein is CASSLVGQPYNEQFF. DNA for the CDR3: TGTGCCAGCAGCTTAGTAGGGCAGCCCTACAATGAGCAGTTCTTC.

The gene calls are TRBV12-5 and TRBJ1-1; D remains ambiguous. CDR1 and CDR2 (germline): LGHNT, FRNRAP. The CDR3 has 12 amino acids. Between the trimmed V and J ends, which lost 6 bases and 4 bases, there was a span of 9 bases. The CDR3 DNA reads TGTGCTAGTGGCCGGCGGAGCACTGAAGCTTTCTTT. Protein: CASGRRSTEAFF.

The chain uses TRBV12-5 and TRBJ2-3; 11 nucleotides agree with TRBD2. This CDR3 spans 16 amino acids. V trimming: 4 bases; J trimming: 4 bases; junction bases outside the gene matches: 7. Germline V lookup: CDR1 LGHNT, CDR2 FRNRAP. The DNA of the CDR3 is TGTGCTAGTGGTTCGAGACTAGCGGGGAAGGCAGATACGCAGTATTTT. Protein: CASGSRLAGKADTQYF.

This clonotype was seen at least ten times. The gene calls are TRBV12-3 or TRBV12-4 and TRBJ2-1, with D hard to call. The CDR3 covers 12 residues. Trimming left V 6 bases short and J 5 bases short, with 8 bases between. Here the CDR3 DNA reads TGTGCCAGCAGCCTCTCGGACAATGAGCAGTTCTTC. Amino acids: CASSLSDNEQFF.

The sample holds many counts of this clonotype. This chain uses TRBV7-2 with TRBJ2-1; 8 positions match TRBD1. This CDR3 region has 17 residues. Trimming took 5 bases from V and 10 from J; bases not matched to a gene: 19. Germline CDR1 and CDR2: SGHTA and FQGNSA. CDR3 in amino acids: CASSPELGRGRLVEQFF. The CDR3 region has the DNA TGTGCCAGCAGCCCCGAGCTAGGCAGGGGGCGATTGGTGGAGCAGTTCTTC.

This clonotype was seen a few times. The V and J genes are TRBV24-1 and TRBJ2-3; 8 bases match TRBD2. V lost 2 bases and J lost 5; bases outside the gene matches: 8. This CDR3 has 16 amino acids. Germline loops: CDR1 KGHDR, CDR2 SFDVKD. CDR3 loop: CATSDSGVAGRDTQYF. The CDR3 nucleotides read TGTGCCACCAGTGATTCTGGAGTAGCGGGAAGAGATACGCAGTATTTT.

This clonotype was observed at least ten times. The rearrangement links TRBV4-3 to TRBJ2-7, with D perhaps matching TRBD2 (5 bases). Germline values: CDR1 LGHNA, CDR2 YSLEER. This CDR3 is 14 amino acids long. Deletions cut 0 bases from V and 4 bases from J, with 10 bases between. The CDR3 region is CASSQELVRYEQYF. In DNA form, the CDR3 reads TGCGCCAGCAGCCAAGAACTAGTTAGGTACGAGCAGTACTTC.

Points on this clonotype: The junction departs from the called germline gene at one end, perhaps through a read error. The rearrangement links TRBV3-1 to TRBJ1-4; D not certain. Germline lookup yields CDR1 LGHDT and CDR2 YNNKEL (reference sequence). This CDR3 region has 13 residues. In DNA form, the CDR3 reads TGTTCCAGCAGCCGGGGTCCGGGGGAAAAACTGTTTTTT. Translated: CSSSRGPGEKLFF.

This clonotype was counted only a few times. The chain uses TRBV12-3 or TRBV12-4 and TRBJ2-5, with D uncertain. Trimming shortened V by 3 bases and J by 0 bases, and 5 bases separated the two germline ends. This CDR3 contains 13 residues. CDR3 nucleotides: TGTGCCAGCAGTTTGTTGGACCAAGAGACCCAGTACTTC. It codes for CASSLLDQETQYF.

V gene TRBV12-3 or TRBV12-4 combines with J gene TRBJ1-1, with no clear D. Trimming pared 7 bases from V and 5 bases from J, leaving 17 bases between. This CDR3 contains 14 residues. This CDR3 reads CASKRPPDYTEAFF. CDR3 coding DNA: TGTGCCAGCAAAAGGCCGCCGGATTATACTGAAGCTTTCTTT.

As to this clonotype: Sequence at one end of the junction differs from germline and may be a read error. Here the CDR3 reads CASREVSEAFF. In DNA form, the CDR3 reads TGTGCCAGCAGGGAAGTGAGTGAAGCTTTCTTT. This chain links TRBV2 with TRBJ1-1; D uncertain. The CDR3 is 11 residues long. Germline V CDR1 and CDR2: SNHLY, FYNNEI.

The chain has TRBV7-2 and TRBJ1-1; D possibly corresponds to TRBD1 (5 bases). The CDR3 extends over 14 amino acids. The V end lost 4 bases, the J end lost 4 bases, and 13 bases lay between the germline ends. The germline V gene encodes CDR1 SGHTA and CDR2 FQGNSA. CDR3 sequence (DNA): TGTGCCAGCAGCTGGCTACAGGATATCACTGAAGCTTTCTTT. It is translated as CASSWLQDITEAFF. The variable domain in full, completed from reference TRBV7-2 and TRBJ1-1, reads GAGVSQSPSNKVTEKGKDVELRCDPISGHTALYWYRQSLGQGLEFLIYFQGNSAPDKSGLPSDRFSAERTGGSVSTLTIQRTQQEDSAVYLCASSWLQDITEAFFGQGTRLTVV.

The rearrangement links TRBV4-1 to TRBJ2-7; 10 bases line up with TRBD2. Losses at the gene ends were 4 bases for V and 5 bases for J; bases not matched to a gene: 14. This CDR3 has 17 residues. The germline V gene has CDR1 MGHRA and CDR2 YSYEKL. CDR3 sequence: CASSPGGLAALRDEQYF. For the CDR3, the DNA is TGCGCCAGCAGCCCCGGTGGACTAGCGGCTCTAAGAGACGAGCAGTACTTC.

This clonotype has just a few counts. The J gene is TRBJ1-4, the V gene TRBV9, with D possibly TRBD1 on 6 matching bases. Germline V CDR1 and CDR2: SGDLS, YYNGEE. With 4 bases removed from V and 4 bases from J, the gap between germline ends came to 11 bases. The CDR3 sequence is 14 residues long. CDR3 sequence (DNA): TGTGCCAGCAGCCCAGGACAGTTTAATGAAAAACTGTTTTTT. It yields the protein CASSPGQFNEKLFF.

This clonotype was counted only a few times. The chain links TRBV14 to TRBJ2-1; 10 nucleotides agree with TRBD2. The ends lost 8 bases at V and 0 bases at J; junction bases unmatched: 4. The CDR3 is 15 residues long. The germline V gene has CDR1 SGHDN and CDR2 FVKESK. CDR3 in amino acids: CASLPSGGSYNEQFF. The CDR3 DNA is TGTGCCAGCTTACCTAGCGGGGGCTCCTACAATGAGCAGTTCTTC.

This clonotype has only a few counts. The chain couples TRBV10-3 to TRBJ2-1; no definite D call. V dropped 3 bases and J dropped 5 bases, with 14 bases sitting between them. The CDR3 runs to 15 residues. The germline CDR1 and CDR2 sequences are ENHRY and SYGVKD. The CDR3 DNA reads TGTGCCATCAGTGATGGTGTTTTAGAGAACAATGAGCAGTTCTTC. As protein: CAISDGVLENNEQFF.

Here the CDR3 reads CASSEDRGSSPLHF. The CDR3, as DNA: TGTGCCAGCTCTGAGGACAGGGGTAGTTCACCCCTCCACTTT. This chain joins TRBV18 and TRBJ1-6, with 9 bases fitting TRBD1. The V and J ends lost 6 bases and 9 bases, in that order; junction bases with no gene match: 6. Germline V CDR1 and CDR2: KGHSH, LQKENI. The CDR3 sequence is 14 residues long.